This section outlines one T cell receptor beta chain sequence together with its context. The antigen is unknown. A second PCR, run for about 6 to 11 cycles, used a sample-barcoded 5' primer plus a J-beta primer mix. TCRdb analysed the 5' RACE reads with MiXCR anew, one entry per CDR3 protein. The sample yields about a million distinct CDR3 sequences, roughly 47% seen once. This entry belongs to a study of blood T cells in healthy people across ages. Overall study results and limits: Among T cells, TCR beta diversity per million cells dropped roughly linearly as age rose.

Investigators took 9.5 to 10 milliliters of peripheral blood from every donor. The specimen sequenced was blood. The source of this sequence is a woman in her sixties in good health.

The CDR3 coding sequence is TGCAGTGCTAGAGCTGGGTGGGACACCACAGATACGCAGTATTTT. This translates into CSARAGWDTTDTQYF. The V and J genes are TRBV20-1 and TRBJ2-3; D may be TRBD1 (6 bases). Deletions cut 1 base from V and 2 bases from J, with 13 bases between. Germline lookup yields CDR1 DFQATT and CDR2 SNEGSKA (reference sequence). CDR3 size: 15 residues.